This TCR beta chain comes out of a study of blood T cell repertoires in COVID-19. TCRdb's copy holds only in-frame clones and misses some; the assay was immunoSEQ multiplex PCR. Altogether around 300,000 clones are present, about 87% being singletons, with the ten largest covering less than 6.5%. V was shortened by 6 bases and J by 3 bases, with 11 bases between the two germline ends. The germline V gene encodes CDR1 MNHNY and CDR2 SVGAGI (reference sequence). There are 13 residues in the CDR3. Two negative PCRs, clearance, or symptom resolution characterized the recovered Cohort 3 donors. The sequence derives from a man aged 25-45 years who had recovered from COVID-19. The chain combines TRBV6-6 with TRBJ1-1, with D unresolved. Material: PBMCs or T cells enriched from blood (not recorded which). This CDR3 is CASRKLRDTEAFF. In nucleotides, the CDR3 is TGTGCCAGCAGGAAACTTCGGGACACTGAAGCTTTCTTT.